This T cell receptor beta chain originates from a study of blood T cell repertoires in COVID-19. Background on the study: Sources were T cells, B-cell-depleted T cells, or PBMCs; the material itself was cDNA or gDNA.

Per the original methods: Estimates of nucleated cell counts were drawn from the amplification of reference gene primers. The repertoire was sequenced with immunoSEQ multiplex PCR; TCRdb's copy has only in-frame clones and lacks some. V and J calls and clone size are as listed in that table; D and trimming were resolved from the DNA. This table holds approximately 200,000 clones, approximately 83% found once. The CDR3 has 16 amino acids. J was trimmed by 4 bases and V by 2 bases; bases with no gene match: 8. Looked up from germline, CDR1 is MNHEY and CDR2 is SVGAGI. Enrollees, about 18 to 100 years old, lived in approximately 25 US areas.

This receptor was taken from a woman between 40 and 55 years old with acute COVID-19. The rearrangement uses TRBV6-5 and TRBJ2-3; TRBD2 agrees at 8 bases. Sequenced material: PBMCs or T cells enriched from blood (not recorded which). CDR3 region: CASSYGSGTNSDTQYF. Here the CDR3 DNA reads TGTGCCAGCAGTTACGGTAGCGGGACTAACTCAGATACGCAGTATTTT.